This T cell receptor (beta chain) appears in the sequencing data of a study of blood T cell repertoires in COVID-19. There are 17 residues in the CDR3. Germline CDR1 is SGHTA and CDR2 is FQGNSA. V dropped 4 bases and J dropped 6; count of bases not matched to a gene: 13. The protocol was immunoSEQ multiplex PCR, while the TCRdb copy is restricted to in-frame clones and leaves out a portion. The sample holds approximately 97,000 clones, 65% to 85% seen once. This TCR was recovered from a man aged 60 to 75 with acute or convalescent COVID-19. Material for sequencing was peripheral blood. This sequence joins TRBV7-2 and TRBJ1-3; 9 nucleotides line up with TRBD1. The CDR3 loop reads CASSSRKGTGIANTIYF. CDR3 in DNA: TGTGCCAGCAGCTCACGCAAGGGGACAGGGATTGCAAACACCATATATTTT.